The rows below give T cell receptor beta chains drawn from one sample of a study of OX40 agonist ivuxolimab in advanced cancers. Libraries were prepared by immunoSEQ multiplex PCR; TCRdb keeps only in-frame clonotypes and omits some of them. There are about 20,000 clones in the sample; around 72% occur only once, and about a fifth lies in the top ten. Specimen: CD4+ or CD8+ T cells sorted from blood, collected in a trial of the OX40 agonist ivuxolimab. Receptors originate from an adult with an advanced solid tumor such as melanoma, head and neck, liver or kidney cancer. Both conserved end residues are part of each CDR3. D genes are given only for firm matches. A clone size is listed for some rows: how often the clone was seen (once, few, many), or a class if it is expanded.

j_call v_call d_call clone_size cdr3_aa cdr3_nt
TRBJ1-1 TRBV7-3 . . CASSSSATGMNTEAFF TGTGCCAGCAGCTCGAGCGCTACAGGGATGAACACTGAAGCTTTCTTT
TRBJ1-5 TRBV28 . . CASSRPPSNQPQHF TGTGCCAGCAGTCGCCCACCGAGCAATCAGCCCCAGCATTTT
TRBJ2-3 TRBV9 . . CASSVDQNTDTQYF TGTGCCAGCAGCGTGGACCAGAACACAGATACGCAGTATTTT
TRBJ1-2 TRBV28 . . CASSSIFDPLNYGYTF TGTGCCAGCAGCTCCATATTCGACCCACTAAACTATGGCTACACCTTC
TRBJ2-1 TRBV7-9 . . CASNQGGNEQFF TGTGCCAGCAACCAGGGGGGGAATGAGCAGTTCTTC
TRBJ1-1 TRBV29-1 . . CSVEISAEAFF TGCAGCGTAGAAATCTCGGCTGAAGCTTTCTTT
TRBJ1-3 TRBV21-1 . . CASSKGLNRDSGNTIYF TGTGCCAGCAGCAAGGGTTTGAACAGAGATTCTGGAAACACCATATATTTT
TRBJ1-2 TRBV7-6 TRBD1 . CASSPTGNYGYTF TGTGCCAGCAGCCCGACAGGGAACTATGGCTACACCTTC
TRBJ2-7 TRBV6-4 . . CANETKPYEQYF TGTGCCAACGAGACTAAACCCTACGAGCAGTACTTC
TRBJ2-7 TRBV6-6 . few CASSYSFEQYF TGTGCCAGCAGTTACTCATTCGAGCAGTACTTC
TRBJ1-1 TRBV7-9 TRBD1 few CASRRGQGTEAFF TGTGCCAGCAGGAGGGGACAGGGGACTGAAGCTTTCTTT
TRBJ2-5 TRBV7-9 TRBD1 . CASSSTTSGTGIQETQYF TGTGCCAGCAGCTCCACAACATCCGGGACAGGGATCCAAGAGACCCAGTACTTC
TRBJ2-7 TRBV28 . . CASSLVQRSSYEQYF TGTGCCAGCAGTTTAGTACAGCGGAGCTCCTACGAGCAGTACTTC
TRBJ2-4 TRBV7-8 . . CALGASRENIQYF TGTGCCTTAGGGGCTAGCAGGGAAAACATTCAGTACTTC
TRBJ2-1 TRBV4-1 . large CASSQEPGNPYNEQFF TGCGCCAGCAGCCAAGAGCCGGGCAACCCCTACAATGAGCAGTTCTTC
TRBJ2-3 TRBV9 . . CASSVGSGSTDTQYF TGTGCCAGCAGCGTAGGAAGTGGCAGCACAGATACGCAGTATTTT
TRBJ2-7 TRBV11-3 . . CASSLAPDNYEQYF TGTGCCAGCAGCTTAGCTCCGGACAACTACGAGCAGTACTTC
TRBJ2-4 TRBV7-8 . . CASSPPGHSGQTAKNIQYF TGTGCCAGCAGCCCCCCCGGGCACAGTGGCCAAACGGCCAAAAACATTCAGTACTTC
TRBJ2-7 TRBV27 TRBD2 few CASSLIWRGGTYEQYF TGTGCCAGCAGTTTAATTTGGCGGGGGGGGACCTACGAGCAGTACTTC
TRBJ1-1 TRBV13 . . CASSLGWTAVTEAFF TGTGCCAGCAGCTTAGGGTGGACGGCGGTTACTGAAGCTTTCTTT
TRBJ2-7 TRBV11-2 TRBD2 . CASSLGTSGGHEQYF TGTGCCAGCAGCTTAGGGACTAGCGGGGGACACGAGCAGTACTTC
TRBJ1-1 TRBV2 . . CASSIIVNTEAFF TGTGCCAGCAGCATTATAGTGAACACTGAAGCTTTCTTT
TRBJ1-1 TRBV5-1 TRBD1 . CASSLGQAVSTEAFF TGCGCCAGCAGCTTAGGACAGGCGGTAAGCACTGAAGCTTTCTTT
TRBJ2-7 TRBV27 . . CASSLEPPPLYEQYF TGTGCCAGCAGCCTCGAACCCCCTCCCCTCTACGAGCAGTACTTC
TRBJ2-7 TRBV7-2 . once CASSSWGPSYEQYF TGTGCCAGCAGCTCTTGGGGCCCCTCCTACGAGCAGTACTTC
TRBJ2-1 TRBV29-1 TRBD2 . CWVEGGGGAGGSYNEQFF TGCTGGGTTGAAGGTGGGGGAGGGGCAGGAGGTTCCTACAATGAGCAGTTCTTC
TRBJ2-5 TRBV9 . . CASSVGTGPKTQYF TGTGCCAGCAGCGTAGGTACAGGGCCGAAGACCCAGTACTTC
TRBJ2-3 TRBV5-4 TRBD1 . CASSPRTGSTDTQYF TGTGCCAGCAGCCCTCGGACAGGGAGCACAGATACGCAGTATTTT
TRBJ2-7 TRBV5-1 . . CASSPTRGGSSYEQYF TGCGCCAGCAGCCCCACCCGCGGGGGCTCTTCCTACGAGCAGTACTTC
TRBJ2-1 TRBV11-2 . . CASSFKGGLDEQFF TGTGCCAGCAGCTTTAAGGGGGGCCTGGATGAGCAGTTCTTC
TRBJ2-1 TRBV4-2 TRBD2 . CASSQAGTSGYNEQFF TGTGCCAGCAGCCAAGCCGGGACTAGCGGATACAATGAGCAGTTCTTC
TRBJ1-2 TRBV15 . . CATSRRGTNYGYTF TGTGCCACCAGCAGAAGGGGAACTAACTATGGCTACACCTTC
TRBJ2-1 TRBV25-1 TRBD2 . CASSGLAGGDNEQFF TGTGCCAGCAGTGGTCTAGCGGGGGGCGACAATGAGCAGTTCTTC
TRBJ2-5 TRBV4-3 . . CASSQDSRLETQYF TGCGCCAGCAGCCAAGATAGCCGCCTAGAGACCCAGTACTTC
TRBJ1-2 TRBV29-1 . . CSVENVLYGYTF TGCAGCGTGGAGAATGTACTCTATGGCTACACCTTC
TRBJ2-5 TRBV9 TRBD1 . CASSDSGTGGSETQYF TGTGCCAGCAGCGATTCCGGGACAGGGGGTTCGGAGACCCAGTACTTC
TRBJ1-1 TRBV7-3 . many CASSLNPENTEAFF TGTGCCAGCAGCTTAAATCCGGAGAACACTGAAGCTTTCTTT
TRBJ1-5 TRBV4-1 TRBD1 . CASSQVPGQRFNQPQHF TGCGCCAGCAGCCAAGTCCCGGGACAGCGTTTTAATCAGCCCCAGCATTTT
TRBJ1-5 TRBV11-1 . . CASSLAPQPQHF TGTGCCAGCAGCTTAGCGCCTCAGCCCCAGCATTTT
TRBJ2-1 TRBV27 TRBD2 few CASSLTAGENNEQFF TGTGCCAGCAGTTTAACGGCGGGGGAGAATAATGAGCAGTTCTTC
TRBJ1-2 TRBV5-8 TRBD1 . CASSFRGDWENYGYTF TGTGCCAGCAGCTTCAGGGGGGATTGGGAAAACTATGGCTACACCTTC
TRBJ1-5 TRBV19 . . CAGYFSNQPQHF TGTGCCGGATACTTTAGCAATCAGCCCCAGCATTTT
TRBJ1-3 TRBV7-2 . . CASSSEGNLYGNTIYF TGTGCCAGCAGCTCAGAAGGGAATCTGTATGGAAACACCATATATTTT
TRBJ2-1 TRBV7-9 . once CASSPRSTNEQFF TGTGCCAGCAGCCCCCGAAGTACTAATGAGCAGTTCTTC
TRBJ2-1 TRBV6-5 TRBD1 . CASGTGINEQFF TGTGCCAGCGGGACAGGGATCAATGAGCAGTTCTTC
TRBJ2-1 TRBV28 TRBD2 many CASIGYSGGYNEQFF TGTGCCAGCATCGGGTATAGCGGGGGATACAATGAGCAGTTCTTC
TRBJ2-7 TRBV9 . . CASSDKYF TGTGCCAGCAGCGACAAGTACTTC
TRBJ2-5 TRBV4-2 TRBD2 . CASSPRTSGGARETQYF TGTGCCAGCAGCCCCCGGACTAGCGGGGGGGCGAGAGAGACCCAGTACTTC
TRBJ2-7 TRBV2 . once CASSGDASSYEQYF TGTGCCAGCAGCGGGGACGCCAGCTCCTACGAGCAGTACTTC
TRBJ1-1 TRBV29-1 TRBD1 . CSVFAGQTEAFF TGCAGCGTTTTTGCGGGACAGACTGAAGCTTTCTTT
TRBJ2-1 TRBV9 . once CASSADSQEEFF TGTGCCAGCAGCGCGGACTCCCAGGAGGAGTTCTTC
TRBJ1-5 TRBV7-9 . . CASSLGNQPQHF TGTGCCAGCAGCTTAGGCAATCAGCCCCAGCATTTT
TRBJ1-2 TRBV6-1 . . CATSSSIGYTF TGTGCCACCTCAAGCTCGATTGGCTACACCTTC
TRBJ2-2 TRBV4-2 . . CASSLQGTNTGELFF TGTGCCAGCAGTCTACAGGGAACGAACACCGGGGAGCTGTTTTTT
TRBJ2-7 TRBV11-2 . . CASSMDSASRNEQYF TGTGCCAGCAGCATGGACAGCGCAAGCAGGAACGAGCAGTACTTC
TRBJ1-5 TRBV19 . . CATKEGGASNQPQHF TGTGCCACCAAGGAGGGAGGAGCGAGCAATCAGCCCCAGCATTTT
TRBJ2-2 TRBV7-2 . once CASSVSVAIAGELFF TGTGCCAGCAGCGTATCCGTAGCGATCGCCGGGGAGCTGTTTTTT
TRBJ1-5 TRBV4-2 . few CASSQDSNQPQHF TGTGCCAGCAGCCAGGATAGCAATCAGCCCCAGCATTTT